Presented here are 22 T cell receptor beta chains from one specimen sequenced in a study of beta chain features in type 1 diabetes. TCRB transcripts that were expressed got sequenced, as all of the isolated RNA had been reverse transcribed. TCRdb's copy holds only in-frame clones and misses some; the assay was immunoSEQ multiplex PCR. The sample has some 300,000 clones, around 7.3% seen once. The sample taken for sequencing was central memory CD4+ T cells from blood. These receptors all stem from a young woman in good health.

The genes are TRBV19 and TRBJ2-3; 10 nucleotides agree with TRBD1. Germline trimming cut 5 bases from V and 2 bases from J; bases unmatched to any gene: 10. The germline V gene has CDR1 LNHDA and CDR2 SQIVND (reference sequence). The CDR3 spans 17 residues. CDR3 sequence (DNA): TGTGCCAGTAGTCCCCCGCCGGGACAGGGGATCACAGATACGCAGTATTTT. This gives the protein CASSPPPGQGITDTQYF.

This chain connects TRBV19 to TRBJ1-2; D not resolved. The V end was cut by 5 bases, the J end by 5 bases, with 6 bases between. The CDR3 spans 11 residues. Germline-derived CDR1 and CDR2 are LNHDA and SQIVND (reference sequence). This chain's CDR3 is CASSQQYGYTF. DNA of the CDR3: TGTGCCAGTAGTCAACAGTATGGCTACACCTTC.

This clone was detected ten times or more. The V gene is TRBV29-1, the J gene TRBJ1-1; D gene ambiguous. Germline lookup yields CDR1 SQVTM and CDR2 ANQGSEA. This CDR3 is built from 11 residues. Trimming left V 7 bases short and J 12 bases short, with 18 bases between. The CDR3: CSALDGRGSFF. CDR3 nucleotides: TGCAGCGCCCTCGACGGGCGCGGGTCTTTCTTT.

This clone was seen a few times. The chain has TRBV7-3 and TRBJ2-1; perhaps TRBD2 as D (5 bases). Germline values: CDR1 SGHTA, CDR2 FQGTGA. Trimming pared 5 bases from V and 0 bases from J, leaving 17 bases between. This CDR3 spans 17 amino acids. CDR3 bases: TGTGCCAGCAGCCCCGTAGGCCGAGGGAGCTCCTACAATGAGCAGTTCTTC. Translating it yields CASSPVGRGSSYNEQFF.

This clone was found many times. The chain combines TRBV7-2 with TRBJ2-2; possible D gene TRBD2, 6 bases. The CDR3 is 15 amino acids. Trimming took off 3 bases at V and 3 bases at J, with 11 bases between the two ends. The germline CDR1 and CDR2 sequences are SGHTA and FQGNSA. CDR3 in DNA: TGTGCCAGCAGCTTCGCCCCGGGGGACACCGGGGAGCTGTTTTTT. It specifies CASSFAPGDTGELFF. Full variable domain (outside the CDR3, taken from reference TRBV7-2 and TRBJ2-2): GAGVSQSPSNKVTEKGKDVELRCDPISGHTALYWYRQSLGQGLEFLIYFQGNSAPDKSGLPSDRFSAERTGGSVSTLTIQRTQQEDSAVYLCASSFAPGDTGELFFGEGSRLTVL.

V gene TRBV12-5 combines with J gene TRBJ2-2, with D maybe TRBD1 (5 bases). V was pared by 0 bases and J by 0 bases, with 8 bases between. The CDR3 length is 16 residues. Germline V gene sequence: CDR1 LGHNT, CDR2 FRNRAP. The CDR3 DNA follows: TGTGCTAGTGGTTTGGTAATAGGGGCGAACACCGGGGAGCTGTTTTTT. It codes for CASGLVIGANTGELFF.

Only a few counts were recorded for this clone. The chain employs TRBV7-2 and TRBJ2-5; TRBD1 or TRBD2 may be the D gene (7 bases each). V gave up 4 bases and J gave up 7 bases, with 22 bases separating them. This CDR3 region has 16 residues. Germline V CDR1 and CDR2: SGHTA, FQGNSA. The CDR3 bases are TGTGCCAGCAGCTCCGGGGGGACAGCGGGCCGATGGACCCAGTACTTC. Translated, it gives CASSSGGTAGRWTQYF.

The CDR3 DNA reads TGCGCCAGCAGCCAGGCTGTGACAGGGAATATGGGATACAATGAGCAGTTCTTC. This translates into CASSQAVTGNMGYNEQFF. V usage is TRBV4-3 and J usage is TRBJ2-1, with 7 bases fitting TRBD1. J gave up 4 bases and V 3 bases, and 15 bases lay outside the gene matches. Looked up from germline, CDR1 is LGHNA and CDR2 is YSLEER. The CDR3 runs to 18 residues.

The chain combines TRBV4-2 with TRBJ1-2; TRBD1 is a possible D gene (6 bases). Germline V gene lookup returns CDR1 LGHNA and CDR2 YNFKEQ. The V end was cut by 0 bases, the J end by 6 bases, with 20 bases between. The length of the CDR3 is 17 residues. The CDR3 reads CASSQDQPGGASHGYTF. The CDR3 DNA reads TGTGCCAGCAGCCAAGATCAGCCGGGGGGCGCTTCCCATGGCTACACCTTC.

This clone was seen repeatedly, ten times or more. V and J are TRBV6-6 and TRBJ1-6; D gene uncertain. V dropped 6 bases and J dropped 7 bases, with 13 bases sitting between them. Germline CDR1 is MNHNY and CDR2 is SVGAGI (reference sequence). The CDR3 consists of 14 residues. As DNA, the CDR3 is TGTGCCAGCAGCTCCCAGAGGGCCAATTCACCCCTCCACTTT. This codes for CASSSQRANSPLHF.

The chain carries TRBV6-5 and TRBJ1-2; D is uncertain. The CDR3 loop spans 13 amino acids. Germline assignment: CDR1 MNHEY and CDR2 SVGAGI. The germline V and J ends were trimmed by 2 bases and 1 base, with 5 bases remaining between them. The CDR3, as DNA: TGTGCCAGCAGTTACGGTCTTAACTATGGCTACACCTTC. It specifies CASSYGLNYGYTF.

In this sample, this clone turned up a few times. Other nucleotide sequences from this sample produce the same CDR3. The chain couples TRBV5-1 to TRBJ2-2; 8 bases fit TRBD1. The germline V gene has CDR1 SGHRS and CDR2 YFSETQ. The ends lost 4 bases at V and 1 base at J; junction bases unmatched: 3. The CDR3 is 15 residues long. In nucleotides, the CDR3 is TGCGCCAGCAGCCCCGGGACAGGGAACACCGGGGAGCTGTTTTTT. This codes for CASSPGTGNTGELFF.

The chain carries TRBV29-1 and TRBJ1-1; TRBD1 matches 8 bases. This CDR3 spans 13 amino acids. Trimming cost V 6 bases and J 1 base; bases outside gene matches: 4. Germline CDR1 and CDR2: SQVTM and ANQGSEA. The CDR3 sequence is CSVNRGTNTEAFF. The CDR3 DNA sequence: TGCAGCGTCAACAGGGGGACGAACACTGAAGCTTTCTTT.

V usage is TRBV9 and J usage is TRBJ2-7; D call uncertain. The CDR3 loop spans 15 amino acids. CDR1 SGDLS and CDR2 YYNGEE come from the germline V gene. V gave up 4 bases and J gave up 7 bases, with 21 bases separating them. The CDR3 region has the DNA TGTGCCAGCAGCCTAGGAGCTTCCGGATTACGGGAGCAGTACTTC. Its protein product is CASSLGASGLREQYF.

The sample holds a few counts of this clone. This chain uses TRBV4-1 with TRBJ1-2; no reliable D call. The V gene's germline CDR1 is MGHRA and CDR2 YSYEKL. The CDR3 length is 14 residues. V lost 0 bases and J lost 7, with 12 bases in between. CDR3 region: CASSQDWIPGGYTF. The CDR3 bases are TGCGCCAGCAGCCAAGACTGGATACCAGGTGGCTACACCTTC.

V is TRBV4-1 and J is TRBJ2-1, with 14 nucleotides matching TRBD2. The CDR3 is made up of 17 amino acids. V was clipped by 2 bases and J by 6 bases; unmatched bases: 6. Per the germline V gene, CDR1 is MGHRA and CDR2 is YSYEKL. The CDR3 sequence: CASSQQGLAGVRNEQFF. CDR3 nucleotides: TGCGCCAGCAGCCAACAGGGACTAGCGGGGGTCCGCAATGAGCAGTTCTTC.

The genes are TRBV9 and TRBJ2-5; tentative D call: TRBD1 (6 bases). This CDR3 contains 14 residues. Germline V gene lookup returns CDR1 SGDLS and CDR2 YYNGEE. Trimming pared 0 bases from V and 5 bases from J, leaving 11 bases between. CDR3 protein: CASSVVGGWETQYF. The CDR3 region has the DNA TGTGCCAGCAGCGTAGTTGGGGGCTGGGAGACCCAGTACTTC.

This chain connects TRBV7-3 to TRBJ2-2, with D uncertain. Deletions cut 2 bases from V and 3 bases from J, with 4 bases between. CDR1 and CDR2 (germline): SGHTA, FQGTGA. The CDR3 totals 13 residues. The CDR3 bases are TGTGCCAGCAGCTTATGGGACACCGGGGAGCTGTTTTTT. This sequence encodes CASSLWDTGELFF.

V is TRBV6-6 and J is TRBJ1-4, with D unresolved. Trimming shortened V by 0 bases and J by 8 bases, and 7 bases separated the two germline ends. This CDR3 has 13 residues. Germline CDR1 reads MNHNY; CDR2 reads SVGAGI (reference sequence). CDR3 nucleotides: TGTGCCAGCAGTTACTCGATGGGGGAAAAACTGTTTTTT. It is translated as CASSYSMGEKLFF.

This clone has more than one count but fewer than ten. DNA of the CDR3: TGCGCCAGCAGCCTTTCGGGCGTCGGCGGGGGGACAGATACGCAGTATTTT. Encoded protein: CASSLSGVGGGTDTQYF. V is TRBV4-3 and J is TRBJ2-3; TRBD2 aligns across 8 bases. V shed 4 bases, J shed 3 bases, and the junction held 12 bases outside the gene matches. This CDR3 contains 17 residues. Germline V gene sequence: CDR1 LGHNA, CDR2 YSLEER.

This clone was detected only a few times. The genes are TRBV6-6 and TRBJ2-1; D not resolved. There are 12 residues in the CDR3. Germline V gene sequence: CDR1 MNHNY, CDR2 SVGAGI (reference sequence). Deletions cut 5 bases from V and 5 bases from J, with 7 bases between. CDR3 bases: TGTGCCAGCAGTCCCAGTGACAATGAGCAGTTCTTC. This translates into CASSPSDNEQFF.

The chain links TRBV5-6 to TRBJ2-1, with D possibly matching TRBD1 (5 bases). The CDR3 has 16 residues. V dropped 4 bases and J dropped 2 bases, with 16 bases sitting between them. CDR1 is SGHDT, CDR2 YYEEEE, per germline. In nucleotides, the CDR3 is TGTGCCAGCAGCCCTCTGGAGACAGCACCCTACAATGAGCAGTTCTTC. Amino acid sequence: CASSPLETAPYNEQFF.